One T cell receptor beta chain is described in this entry. Its cognate antigen is unknown. Here immunoSEQ multiplex PCR was the method, and the copy in TCRdb shows in-frame clones only, minus some. The sample holds 550,000 to 600,000 clones, roughly 72% seen once. Donors were healthy HIV-negative adults without recently reported acute infections or vaccinations. This entry comes from a study of shared clonotypes between healthy human individuals. The CDR3 runs to 14 residues. Trimming cost V 6 bases and J 5 bases, with 15 bases left between them. CDR1 and CDR2 (germline): MDHEN, SYDVKM. Study outcomes and limitations: Clonotype sharing among donors, it was expected, would be affected by sequencing depth.

The chain carries TRBV28 and TRBJ2-3; D is uncertain. This receptor was obtained from a woman between 40 and 50 years old in good health. Some clones in this sample may be carry-over from other donors' samples. The specimen sequenced was PBMCs. CDR3 DNA sequence: TGTGCCAGCAGCGAGATCCCACTGGAAGATACGCAGTATTTT. Amino acids: CASSEIPLEDTQYF.